This TCR beta chain was sequenced for a study of spatial heterogeneity in lung cancer. About the research overall: Combinations of a unique TCR and a UMI were tallied in raw reads, and on average each appeared more than ten times.

The time point is: sample taken at primary tumor resection. Material for sequencing was whole RNA from tumor, nontumor lung or frozen PBMC, left unsorted. V was clipped by 7 bases and J by 6 bases; unmatched bases: 10. CDR3 length: 13 amino acids. Germline V gene sequence: CDR1 SQVTM, CDR2 ANQGSEA. TCRdb reprocessed the 5' RACE reads via MiXCR and lists one record per CDR3 protein. Of 60,000 to 80,000 distinct CDR3 sequences in the sample, 10% to 15% were seen once. Turning to this clonotype: This may arise from a read error, as a much more abundant clone is one base away.

The sample consisted of PBMCs, taken at surgery. The chain carries TRBV29-1 and TRBJ2-7, with TRBD2 matching over 9 bases. The clonotype was recovered from a male donor with early-stage non-small cell lung cancer. CDR3 DNA: TGCAGCGCCAACGAGGCGGGAGGGGGCGAGCAGTACTTC. Protein: CSANEAGGGEQYF.